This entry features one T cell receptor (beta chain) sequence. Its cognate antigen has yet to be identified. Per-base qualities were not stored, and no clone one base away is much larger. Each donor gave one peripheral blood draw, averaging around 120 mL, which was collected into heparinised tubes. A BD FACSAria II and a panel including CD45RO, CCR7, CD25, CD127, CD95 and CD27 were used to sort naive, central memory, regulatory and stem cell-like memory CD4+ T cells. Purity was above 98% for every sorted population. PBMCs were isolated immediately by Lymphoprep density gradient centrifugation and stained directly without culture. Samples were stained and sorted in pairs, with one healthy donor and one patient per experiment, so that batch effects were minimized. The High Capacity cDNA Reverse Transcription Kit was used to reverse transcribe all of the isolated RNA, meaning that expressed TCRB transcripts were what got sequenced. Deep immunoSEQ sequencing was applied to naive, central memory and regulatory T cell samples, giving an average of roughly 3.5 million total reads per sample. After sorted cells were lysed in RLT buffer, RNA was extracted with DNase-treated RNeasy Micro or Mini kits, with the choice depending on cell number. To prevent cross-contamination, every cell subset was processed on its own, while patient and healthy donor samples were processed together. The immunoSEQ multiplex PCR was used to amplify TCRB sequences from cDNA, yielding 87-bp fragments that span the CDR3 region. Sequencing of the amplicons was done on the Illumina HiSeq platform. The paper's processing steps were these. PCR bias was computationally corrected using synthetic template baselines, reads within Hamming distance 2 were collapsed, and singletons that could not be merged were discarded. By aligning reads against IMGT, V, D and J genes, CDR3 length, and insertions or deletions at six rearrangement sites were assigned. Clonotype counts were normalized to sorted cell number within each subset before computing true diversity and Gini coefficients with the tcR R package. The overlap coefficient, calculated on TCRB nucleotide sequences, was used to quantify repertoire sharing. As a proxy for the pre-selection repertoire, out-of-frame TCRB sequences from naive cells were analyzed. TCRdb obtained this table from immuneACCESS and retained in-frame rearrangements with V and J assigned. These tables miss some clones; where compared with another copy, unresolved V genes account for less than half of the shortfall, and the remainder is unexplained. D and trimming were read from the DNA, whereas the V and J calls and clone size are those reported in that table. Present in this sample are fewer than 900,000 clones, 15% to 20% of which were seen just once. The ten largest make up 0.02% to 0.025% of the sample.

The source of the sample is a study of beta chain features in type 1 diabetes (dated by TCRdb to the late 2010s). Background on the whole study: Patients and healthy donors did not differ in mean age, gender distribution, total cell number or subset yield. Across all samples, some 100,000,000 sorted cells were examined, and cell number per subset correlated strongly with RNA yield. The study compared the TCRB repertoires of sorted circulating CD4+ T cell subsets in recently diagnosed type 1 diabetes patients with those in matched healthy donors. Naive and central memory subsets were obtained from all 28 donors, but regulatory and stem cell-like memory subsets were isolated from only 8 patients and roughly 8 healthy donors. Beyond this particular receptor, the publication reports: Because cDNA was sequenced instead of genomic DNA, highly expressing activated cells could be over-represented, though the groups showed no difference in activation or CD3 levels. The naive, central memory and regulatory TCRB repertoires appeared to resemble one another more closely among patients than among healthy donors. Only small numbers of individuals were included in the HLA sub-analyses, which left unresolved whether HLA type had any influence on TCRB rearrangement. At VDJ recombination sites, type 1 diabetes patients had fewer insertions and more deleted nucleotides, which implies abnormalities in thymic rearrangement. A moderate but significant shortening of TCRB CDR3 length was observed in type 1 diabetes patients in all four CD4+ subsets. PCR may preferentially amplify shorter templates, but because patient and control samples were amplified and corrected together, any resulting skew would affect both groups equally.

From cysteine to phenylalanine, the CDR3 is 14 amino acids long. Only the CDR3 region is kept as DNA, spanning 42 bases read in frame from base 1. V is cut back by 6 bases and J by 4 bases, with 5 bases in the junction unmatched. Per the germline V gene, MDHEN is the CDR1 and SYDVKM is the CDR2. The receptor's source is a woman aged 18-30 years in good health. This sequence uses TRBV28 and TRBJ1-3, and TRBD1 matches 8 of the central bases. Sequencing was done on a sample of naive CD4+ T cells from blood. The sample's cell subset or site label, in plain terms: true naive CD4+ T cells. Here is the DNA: TGTGCCAGCAGCCCAGGACAGGGCGGAAACACCATATATTTT. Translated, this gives CASSPGQGGNTIYF.